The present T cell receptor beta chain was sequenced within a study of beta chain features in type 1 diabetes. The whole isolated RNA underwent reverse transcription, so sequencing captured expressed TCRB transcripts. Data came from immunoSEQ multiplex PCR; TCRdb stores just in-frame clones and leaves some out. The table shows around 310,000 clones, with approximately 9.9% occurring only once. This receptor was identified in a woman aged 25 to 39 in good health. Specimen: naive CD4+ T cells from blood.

In DNA, the CDR3 is TGCAGCGTCTGGCCTATAGCGGGAGCAGAAGAGCAGTACTTC. Translated: CSVWPIAGAEEQYF. The chain employs TRBV29-1 and TRBJ2-7; 9 nucleotides agree with TRBD2. The germline CDR1 and CDR2 sequences are SQVTM and ANQGSEA. Trimming cost V 6 bases and J 7 bases; bases outside gene matches: 13. This CDR3 spans 14 amino acids.